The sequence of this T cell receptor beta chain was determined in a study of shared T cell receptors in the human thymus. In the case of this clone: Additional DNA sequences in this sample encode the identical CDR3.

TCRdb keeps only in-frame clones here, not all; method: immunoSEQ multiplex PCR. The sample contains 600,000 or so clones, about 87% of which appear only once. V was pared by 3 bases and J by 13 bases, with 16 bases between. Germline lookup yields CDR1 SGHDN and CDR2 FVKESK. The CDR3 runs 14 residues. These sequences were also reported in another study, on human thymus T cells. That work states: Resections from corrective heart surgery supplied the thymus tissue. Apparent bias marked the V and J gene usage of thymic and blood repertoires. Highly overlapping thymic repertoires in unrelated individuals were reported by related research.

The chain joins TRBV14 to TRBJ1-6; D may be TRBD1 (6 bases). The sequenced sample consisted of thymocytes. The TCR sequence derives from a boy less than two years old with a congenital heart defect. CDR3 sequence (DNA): TGTGCCAGCAGCCACCTCAGGGGAACTTCCCCCCTCCACTTT. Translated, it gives CASSHLRGTSPLHF.